The TCR beta chain described here comes from a study of breast tumors, draining lymph nodes, adjacent tissues. Study observations and caveats: Tumors had less TCR diversity than lymph nodes, more than nontumor tissue.

As concerns this clonotype: No antigen is known for it.

Germline CDR1 reads SGHTA; CDR2 reads FQGNSA. This CDR3 spans 14 amino acids. Trimming stripped 3 bases from V and 8 bases from J, with 13 bases between. Each CDR3 protein is one row after TCRdb ran MiXCR on the multiplex PCR reads. The sample comprises 150,000 to 200,000 distinct CDR3 sequences, roughly 35% of which are singletons, and less than 4% rests with the top ten. Breast cancer patients provided tissue from their axillary draining lymph nodes. The clonotype comes from a female donor with breast cancer. Some clones in this sample may be carry-over from other donors' samples. The genes are TRBV7-2 and TRBJ1-4; D unclear. The specimen sequenced was axillary lymph node tissue. The CDR3 sequence is CASSLGGLGEKLFF. CDR3 coding DNA: TGTGCCAGCAGCTTGGGCGGTCTAGGGGAAAAACTGTTTTTT.